Following are 15 T cell receptor beta chains from one sample sequenced in a study of blood T cells in healthy people across ages. The use of a sample-barcoded 5' primer and a J-beta primer mix characterized a second PCR of about 6 to 11 cycles. TCRdb used MiXCR to reprocess the 5' RACE reads, holding one entry per CDR3 protein. The sample consists of approximately 800,000 distinct CDR3 sequences, 56% of them appearing once. Input material: blood. These receptors all stem from a middle-aged man in good health.

Written as DNA, the CDR3 is TGTGCCAGCAGTTTACCCAGCGGGTACAACAATGAGCAGTTCTTC. It translates to CASSLPSGYNNEQFF. This chain connects TRBV28 to TRBJ2-1; D possibly corresponds to TRBD2 (6 bases). The length of the CDR3 is 15 residues. Between the trimmed V and J ends, which lost 2 bases and 5 bases, there was a span of 13 bases. Looked up from germline, CDR1 is MDHEN and CDR2 is SYDVKM.

This clonotype was seen more than once but under ten times. The chain joins TRBV9 to TRBJ2-7; tentative D call: TRBD2 (6 bases). Deletions cut 0 bases from V and 5 bases from J, with 15 bases between. The CDR3 runs to 15 residues. In germline, CDR1 is SGDLS, CDR2 YYNGEE. The CDR3 sequence: CASSVGGRGGNEQYF. CDR3 sequence (DNA): TGTGCCAGCAGCGTAGGAGGTAGGGGAGGCAACGAGCAGTACTTC.

This clonotype was observed a handful of times. The gene calls are TRBV11-2 and TRBJ2-2; TRBD2 aligns across 7 bases. From germline, CDR1 is SGHAT and CDR2 FQNNGV. V was clipped by 6 bases and J by 5 bases; unmatched bases: 12. The CDR3 is 16 amino acids. The CDR3 nucleotides read TGTGCCAGCAGTCTTAACTCTGTAGCGGGTACCGGGGAGCTGTTTTTT. Protein sequence: CASSLNSVAGTGELFF.

J is TRBJ1-1 and V is TRBV7-8, with D possibly being TRBD1 (6 bases). This CDR3 spans 14 amino acids. Germline CDR1 SGHVS, CDR2 FQNEAQ. The V gene lost 1 base and the J gene lost 8 bases, with 14 bases spanning the gap. The CDR3 loop reads CASSLGPRGAEAFF. The CDR3 bases are TGTGCCAGCAGCTTAGGTCCCCGGGGGGCGGAAGCTTTCTTT.

Worth noting for this clonotype: This may be a read error: a much more frequent sequence differs by one nucleotide. V is TRBV7-2 and J is TRBJ2-1; a weak D match, TRBD1 (5 bases). The CDR3 length is 12 residues. The germline CDR1 and CDR2 sequences are SGHTA and FQGNSA. The CDR3 sequence is CANSSWQGEQFF. The CDR3 nucleotides read TGTGCCAACAGCTCGTGGCAGGGTGAGCAGTTCTTC. Based on the CDR3 plus reference TRBV7-2 and TRBJ2-1, the full variable domain is GAGVSQSPSNKVTEKGKDVELRCDPISGHTALYWYRQSLGQGLEFLIYFQGNSAPDKSGLPSDRFSAERTGGSVSTLTIQRTQQEDSAVYLCANSSWQGEQFFGPGTRLTVL.

Only a few counts were recorded for this clonotype. V is TRBV3-1 and J is TRBJ2-1, with TRBD2 as a possible D gene (5 bases). The ends were cut back, 4 bases at V and 7 bases at J, with 11 bases in the middle. This CDR3 contains 13 residues. Germline V lookup: CDR1 LGHDT, CDR2 YNNKEL (reference sequence). In nucleotides, the CDR3 is TGTGCCAGCAGCCGTACTAGATCAAATGAGCAGTTCTTC. It encodes CASSRTRSNEQFF.

This clonotype appeared a few times. The chain joins TRBV29-1 to TRBJ2-5; D gene ambiguous. CDR1 SQVTM and CDR2 ANQGSEA come from the germline V gene. V dropped 5 bases and J dropped 5 bases, with 9 bases sitting between them. The CDR3 sequence is 11 residues long. The CDR3, as DNA: TGCAGCGTTAGAGGAACGGAGACCCAGTACTTC. Protein sequence: CSVRGTETQYF. Full variable domain (outside the CDR3, taken from reference TRBV29-1 and TRBJ2-5): SAVISQKPSRDICQRGTSLTIQCQVDSQVTMMFWYRQQPGQSLTLIATANQGSEATYESGFVIDKFPISRPNLTFSTLTVSNMSPEDSSIYLCSVRGTETQYFGPGTRLLVL.

V is TRBV7-2 and J is TRBJ1-4, with D uncertain. The V end lost 8 bases, the J end lost 3 bases, and 13 bases lay between the germline ends. Germline loops: CDR1 SGHTA, CDR2 FQGNSA. The CDR3 extends over 14 amino acids. The CDR3 sequence is CASGLGPANEKLFF. The CDR3 nucleotides are TGTGCCAGCGGCCTGGGTCCGGCTAATGAAAAACTGTTTTTT. The full variable domain, in which reference TRBV7-2 and TRBJ1-4 provide the parts outside the CDR3, is GAGVSQSPSNKVTEKGKDVELRCDPISGHTALYWYRQSLGQGLEFLIYFQGNSAPDKSGLPSDRFSAERTGGSVSTLTIQRTQQEDSAVYLCASGLGPANEKLFFGSGTQLSVL.

The chain couples TRBV7-2 to TRBJ2-5; 10 bases align to TRBD2. Trimming cost V 1 base and J 1 base; bases outside gene matches: 3. The germline V gene has CDR1 SGHTA and CDR2 FQGNSA. CDR3 length: 16 residues. The CDR3 coding sequence is TGTGCCAGCAGCTTAGTAAGCGGGGGGGCCCAAGAGACCCAGTACTTC. It is translated as CASSLVSGGAQETQYF.

The CDR3 nucleotides are TGTGCCAGCAGCTTAGGGACAGGGGTCAAGGACGAGCAGTACTTC. As protein: CASSLGTGVKDEQYF. The chain uses TRBV13 and TRBJ2-7; 8 bases map to TRBD1. Germline V gene data show CDR1 as PRHDT and CDR2 as FYEKMQ (reference sequence). The CDR3 length is 15 residues. The ends lost 0 bases at V and 5 bases at J; junction bases unmatched: 6.

The chain combines TRBV4-1 with TRBJ2-7, with TRBD1 matching 7 bases. J was trimmed by 5 bases and V by 4 bases; bases with no gene match: 5. This CDR3 is 13 amino acids long. Germline V gene lookup returns CDR1 MGHRA and CDR2 YSYEKL. CDR3 amino acids: CASSPGTVDEQYF. Here the CDR3 DNA reads TGCGCCAGCAGCCCCGGGACAGTCGACGAGCAGTACTTC.

The chain carries TRBV28 and TRBJ2-7; 7 nucleotides match TRBD1. Near its end, the DNA agrees better with TRBJ2-5, so the J call may be wrong. The V gene's germline CDR1 is MDHEN and CDR2 SYDVKM. The CDR3 has 14 residues. The CDR3: CASSPPGQLETQYF. CDR3 coding DNA: TGTGCCAGCAGTCCCCCGGGACAGCTAGAGACCCAGTACTTC.

The chain employs TRBV9 and TRBJ2-5; 8 positions match TRBD2. The germline V gene has CDR1 SGDLS and CDR2 YYNGEE. After removal of 2 bases from V and 5 bases from J, the junction contained 8 bases not matched to a gene. CDR3 length: 15 amino acids. CDR3 DNA sequence: TGTGCCAGCAGCGTGATAACTAGCGGACGGGAGACCCAGTACTTC. Residues: CASSVITSGRETQYF.

V is TRBV25-1 and J is TRBJ1-4; D gene unclear. This CDR3 region has 16 residues. V was clipped by 6 bases and J by 5 bases, with 19 bases between them. The V gene's germline CDR1 is MGHDK and CDR2 SYGVNS. CDR3 DNA: TGTGCCAGCAGCCCAGCGGGTTTCAGTGCGAATGAAAAACTGTTTTTT. Its translation is CASSPAGFSANEKLFF.

A few counts support this clonotype. The V and J genes are TRBV5-1 and TRBJ2-5, with 8 positions matching TRBD1. Unmatched junction bases numbered 10, after V lost 5 bases and J lost 1 base. This CDR3 is built from 16 residues. The germline V gene encodes CDR1 SGHRS and CDR2 YFSETQ. The DNA for the CDR3 is TGCGCCAGCAGTGGGCCAGACAGGGGAATCCAAGAGACCCAGTACTTC. The encoded protein is CASSGPDRGIQETQYF.